One and the same sample provided the 12 T cell receptor beta chains below, sequenced in a study of shared clonotypes between healthy human individuals. The table came from immunoSEQ multiplex PCR; TCRdb's copy has only in-frame clones and leaves some out. The table shows roughly 2 million clones, with 85% to 95% occurring only once. Sequencing was carried out using naive CD4+ T cells sorted from blood. Subset: CD45RA+ positively selected. The receptors originated from a man in his late teens or twenties in good health.

The V gene is TRBV5-1, the J gene TRBJ1-1; D remains ambiguous. This CDR3 spans 13 amino acids. With 0 bases removed from V and 4 bases from J, the gap between germline ends came to 7 bases. CDR1 SGHRS and CDR2 YFSETQ come from the germline V gene. In DNA form, the CDR3 reads TGCGCCAGCAGCTTGGGGGATGCCACTGAAGCTTTCTTT. Translated, it gives CASSLGDATEAFF.

The V call is TRBV7-9, the J call TRBJ1-2; D perhaps matches TRBD1 (5 bases). V lost 5 bases and J 4 bases, leaving 17 bases between the germline ends. Germline CDR1 reads SEHNR; CDR2 reads FQNEAQ (reference sequence). The CDR3 is made up of 15 amino acids. CDR3 sequence reads: CASSPTLGQSYGYTF. The CDR3 region has the DNA TGTGCCAGCAGCCCAACCTTGGGGCAGTCCTATGGCTACACCTTC. The full variable domain, completed using reference TRBV7-9 and TRBJ1-2, is DTGVSQNPRHKITKRGQNVTFRCDPISEHNRLYWYRQTLGQGPEFLTYFQNEAQLEKSRLLSDRFSAERPKGSFSTLEIQRTEQGDSAMYLCASSPTLGQSYGYTFGSGTRLTVV.

CDR3 bases: TGTGCCAGCAGCCCCGGCGGCAGGGAGGCTTTCTTT. Translated: CASSPGGREAFF. The chain carries TRBV4-2 and TRBJ1-1; a possible D gene is TRBD1 (5 bases). CDR3 size: 12 residues. The V end lost 4 bases, the J end lost 11 bases, and 14 bases lay between the germline ends. In germline, CDR1 is LGHNA, CDR2 YNFKEQ.

This clone appeared a single time. CDR3 nucleotide sequence: TGTGCCAGCAGTTTGGCTAGTTGGTATGAGCAGTTCTTC. Its translation: CASSLASWYEQFF. V is TRBV28 and J is TRBJ2-1; D gene ambiguous. There are 13 residues in the CDR3. Trimming cost V 3 bases and J 8 bases, with 11 bases left between them. Germline V lookup: CDR1 MDHEN, CDR2 SYDVKM.

V gene TRBV5-4 combines with J gene TRBJ1-6, with D unresolved. Trimming took off 5 bases at V and 6 bases at J, with 12 bases between the two ends. Germline V lookup: CDR1 SGHNT, CDR2 YYREEE (reference sequence). The CDR3 totals 14 residues. CDR3 residues: CASREQYSNSPLHF. The CDR3 DNA follows: TGTGCCAGCAGAGAACAGTACAGTAATTCACCCCTCCACTTT. The whole variable domain, filled in from reference TRBV5-4 and TRBJ1-6, reads ETGVTQSPTHLIKTRGQQVTLRCSSQSGHNTVSWYQQALGQGPQFIFQYYREEENGRGNFPPRFSGLQFPNYSSELNVNALELDDSALYLCASREQYSNSPLHFGNGTRLTVT.

The chain is built from TRBV29-1 and TRBJ2-7, with 8 positions matching TRBD1. The CDR3 is 13 amino acids. V dropped 7 bases and J dropped 9; count of bases not matched to a gene: 14. Germline CDR1 reads SQVTM; CDR2 reads ANQGSEA. CDR3 nucleotides: TGCAGCGGGGGACAGGTTCTCCCCGGGGGGCAGTACTTC. Its translation is CSGGQVLPGGQYF.

This rearrangement joins TRBV12-5 to TRBJ1-1; the D is unclear. Germline V gives CDR1 LGHNT, CDR2 FRNRAP. CDR3 length equals 13 residues. The ends were cut back, 2 bases at V and 3 bases at J, with 7 bases in the middle. The CDR3 sequence is CASGLRQDTEAFF. CDR3 DNA sequence: TGTGCTAGTGGTTTGCGGCAGGACACTGAAGCTTTCTTT.

The chain is built from TRBV9 and TRBJ2-1; tentative D call: TRBD1 (6 bases). This CDR3 is 16 amino acids long. The germline V gene has CDR1 SGDLS and CDR2 YYNGEE. V gave up 0 bases and J gave up 2 bases, with 12 bases separating them. The CDR3 is CASSVGTVLPYNEQFF. CDR3 bases: TGTGCCAGCAGCGTAGGGACAGTCCTCCCCTACAATGAGCAGTTCTTC.

The chain combines TRBV4-1 with TRBJ2-2, with D possibly matching TRBD1 (6 bases). Germline V gene sequence: CDR1 MGHRA, CDR2 YSYEKL. V dropped 2 bases and J dropped 0 bases, with 10 bases sitting between them. This CDR3 region has 16 residues. The CDR3 DNA sequence: TGCGCCAGCAGCCAATGGACAGTTGCGAACACCGGGGAGCTGTTTTTT. It codes for CASSQWTVANTGELFF.

V usage is TRBV16 and J usage is TRBJ1-2, with D hard to call. Trimming removed 2 bases at V and 2 bases at J, with 9 bases between. Germline assignment: CDR1 KGHSY and CDR2 FQNENV. The CDR3 spans 14 residues. The CDR3 protein is CASSQGSGNYGYTF. The CDR3 DNA is TGTGCCAGCAGCCAAGGATCGGGGAACTATGGCTACACCTTC.

The rearrangement joins TRBV5-4 to TRBJ2-3; TRBD1 aligns across 9 bases. Trimming at V came to 1 base and at J to 3 bases, leaving 3 bases not matched to a gene. The length of the CDR3 is 15 residues. Germline CDR1 reads SGHNT; CDR2 reads YYREEE (reference sequence). The chain's CDR3 is CASSLLGQGTDTQYF. In DNA form, the CDR3 reads TGTGCCAGCAGCTTGTTGGGACAGGGTACAGATACGCAGTATTTT.

In the case of this clone: This may be a read error, as it is one base from a much larger clone. This same CDR3 is encoded by further DNA sequences in the sample. This sequence joins TRBV6-5 and TRBJ1-6; D uncertain. The CDR3 is made up of 16 amino acids. V dropped 0 bases and J dropped 0 bases, with 6 bases sitting between them. The germline V gene has CDR1 MNHEY and CDR2 SVGAGI. The CDR3 sequence is CASSYSRSSYNSPLHF. CDR3 bases: TGTGCCAGCAGTTACTCTCGGAGCTCCTATAATTCACCCCTCCACTTT.